Included here is one T cell receptor beta chain sequence, with context. The antigen is not known. V shed 3 bases and J shed 2 bases, with 9 bases lying between them. The CDR3 spans 13 residues. Germline V gives CDR1 SGHDT, CDR2 YYEEEE. Measured with immunoSEQ multiplex PCR; TCRdb has only the in-frame clones, and not every one. The sample holds some 86,000 clones, approximately 94% seen once. The data originate from a study of OX40 agonist ivuxolimab in advanced cancers. Overall study context: Patients received ivuxolimab, an agonistic anti-OX40 (CD134) antibody. Aged about 20 to 80 with a mean of 60 years, they were approximately 79% male. The study, taken as a whole, reports: The antigens recognized by the expanded peripheral T cells, that is their antigen specificity, were not determined.

At baseline, cycle 4 day 1, and cycle 7 day 1, blood was sampled. This chain links TRBV5-6 with TRBJ2-7; no clear D gene. The specimen comprised CD4+ or CD8+ T cells sorted from blood, sampled in a trial of the OX40 agonist ivuxolimab. The source is an adult with an advanced solid tumor such as melanoma, head and neck, liver or kidney cancer. The CDR3: CASSWGPTYEQYF. The CDR3 nucleotides read TGTGCCAGCAGCTGGGGTCCTACCTACGAGCAGTACTTC.